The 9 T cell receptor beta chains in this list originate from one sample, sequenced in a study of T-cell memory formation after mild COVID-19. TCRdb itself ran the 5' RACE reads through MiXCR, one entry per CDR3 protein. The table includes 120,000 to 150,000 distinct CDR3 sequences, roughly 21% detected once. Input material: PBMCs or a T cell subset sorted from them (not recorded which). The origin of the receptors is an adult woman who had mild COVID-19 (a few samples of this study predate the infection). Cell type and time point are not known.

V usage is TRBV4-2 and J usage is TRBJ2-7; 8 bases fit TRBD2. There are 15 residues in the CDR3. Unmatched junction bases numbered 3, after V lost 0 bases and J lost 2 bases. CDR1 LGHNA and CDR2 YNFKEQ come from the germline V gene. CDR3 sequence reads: CASSQDGTRTYEQYF. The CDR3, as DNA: TGTGCCAGCAGCCAAGATGGGACTAGAACCTACGAGCAGTACTTC.

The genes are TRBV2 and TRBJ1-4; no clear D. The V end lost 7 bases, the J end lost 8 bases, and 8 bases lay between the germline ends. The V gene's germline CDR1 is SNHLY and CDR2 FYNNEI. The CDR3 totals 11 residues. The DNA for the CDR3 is TGTGCCAGCACGGCGGAGGAAAAACTGTTTTTT. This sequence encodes CASTAEEKLFF.

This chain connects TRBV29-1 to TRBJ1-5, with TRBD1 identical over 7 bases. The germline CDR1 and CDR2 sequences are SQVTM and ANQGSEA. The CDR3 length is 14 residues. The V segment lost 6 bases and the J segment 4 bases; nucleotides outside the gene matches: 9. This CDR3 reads CSVAIGGTNQPQHF. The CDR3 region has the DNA TGCAGCGTAGCAATAGGGGGCACAAATCAGCCCCAGCATTTT.

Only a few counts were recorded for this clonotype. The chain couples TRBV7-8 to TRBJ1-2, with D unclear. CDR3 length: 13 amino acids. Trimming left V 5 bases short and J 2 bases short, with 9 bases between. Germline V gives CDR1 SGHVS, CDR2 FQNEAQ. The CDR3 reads CASSPDGNYGYTF. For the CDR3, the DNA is TGTGCCAGCAGCCCGGACGGAAACTATGGCTACACCTTC.

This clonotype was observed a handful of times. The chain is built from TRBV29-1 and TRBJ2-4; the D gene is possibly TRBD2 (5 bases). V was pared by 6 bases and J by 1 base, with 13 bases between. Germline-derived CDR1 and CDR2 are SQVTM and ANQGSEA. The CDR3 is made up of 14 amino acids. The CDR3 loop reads CSVTPPGAKNIQYF. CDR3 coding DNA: TGCAGCGTGACCCCACCGGGGGCCAAAAACATTCAGTACTTC.

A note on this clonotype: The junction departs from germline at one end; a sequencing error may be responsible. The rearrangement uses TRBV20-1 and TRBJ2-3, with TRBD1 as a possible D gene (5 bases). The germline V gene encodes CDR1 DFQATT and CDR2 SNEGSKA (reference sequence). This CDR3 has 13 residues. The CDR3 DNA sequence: TGCAGTGCCCCCTGGACAAGCACAGATACGAAGTATTTT. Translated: CSAPWTSTDTKYF.

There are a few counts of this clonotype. The CDR3 reads CSVGDSPFYGYTF. The DNA for the CDR3 is TGCAGCGTCGGGGACAGCCCCTTCTATGGCTACACCTTC. The rearrangement links TRBV29-1 to TRBJ1-2, with 7 bases lining up with TRBD1. The CDR3 has 13 residues. Germline V gives CDR1 SQVTM, CDR2 ANQGSEA. V shed 6 bases, J shed 4 bases, and the junction held 8 bases outside the gene matches.

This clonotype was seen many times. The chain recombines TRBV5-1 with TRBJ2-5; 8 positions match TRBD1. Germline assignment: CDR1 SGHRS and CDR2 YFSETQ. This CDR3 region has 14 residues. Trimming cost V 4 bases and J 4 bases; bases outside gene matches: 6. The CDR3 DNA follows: TGCGCCAGCAGCACCGGACAGGGACGAGAGACCCAGTACTTC. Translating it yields CASSTGQGRETQYF.

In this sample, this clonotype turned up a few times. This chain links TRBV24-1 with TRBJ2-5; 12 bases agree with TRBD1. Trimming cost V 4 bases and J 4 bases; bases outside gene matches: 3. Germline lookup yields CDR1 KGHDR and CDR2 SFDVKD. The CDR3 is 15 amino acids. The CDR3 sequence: CATSEWDRGRETQYF. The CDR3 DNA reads TGTGCCACCAGTGAATGGGACAGGGGGCGAGAGACCCAGTACTTC.